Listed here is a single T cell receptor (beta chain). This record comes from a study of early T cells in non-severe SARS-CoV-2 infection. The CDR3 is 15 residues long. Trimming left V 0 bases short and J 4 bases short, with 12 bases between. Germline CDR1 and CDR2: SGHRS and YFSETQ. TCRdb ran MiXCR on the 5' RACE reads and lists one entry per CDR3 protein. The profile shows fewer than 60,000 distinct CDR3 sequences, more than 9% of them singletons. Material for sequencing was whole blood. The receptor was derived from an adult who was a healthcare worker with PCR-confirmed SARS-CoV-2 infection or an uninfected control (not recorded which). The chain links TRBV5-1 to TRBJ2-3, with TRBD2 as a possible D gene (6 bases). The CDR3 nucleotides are TGCGCCAGCAGCTTGGAGCCGGGAGACTCAGATACGCAGTATTTT. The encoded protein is CASSLEPGDSDTQYF.